This record concerns one T cell receptor beta chain sequence. This sample is drawn from a study of blood T cell repertoires in COVID-19. This CDR3 comprises 13 residues. Germline V gives CDR1 SQVTM, CDR2 ANQGSEA. The junction had 8 bases not matched to a gene; V was cut back by 5 bases and J by 6 bases. TCRdb's table, derived via immunoSEQ multiplex PCR, lists solely in-frame clones and lacks some. Of about 39,000 clones in the sample, about 80% were seen once. The sequence was collected from a man aged 45-60 years with active or convalescent COVID-19. The material sequenced was peripheral blood. This sequence joins TRBV29-1 and TRBJ1-2; 8 nucleotides agree with TRBD1. The CDR3 protein is CSVRTGTGHGYTF. The CDR3 DNA follows: TGCAGCGTTCGGACAGGGACTGGACATGGCTACACCTTC.